The clone carrying this TCR beta chain was seen just once. The data originate from a study of blood T cell repertoires in COVID-19. V was pared by 4 bases and J by 3 bases, with 9 bases between. Germline-derived CDR1 and CDR2 are LGHNA and YSLEER. The CDR3 is 13 amino acids. The method was immunoSEQ multiplex PCR; TCRdb's version includes in-frame clones alone and lacks a portion of them. Among 230,000 or so clones listed, roughly 90% were seen once. Seattle participants joined during active infection and were tracked over time. The sequence was obtained from a woman aged 60 to 75 with COVID-19, enrolled during active disease. The sample consisted of peripheral blood. The genes are TRBV4-3 and TRBJ1-2; no firm D call. The CDR3 reads CASSPHSDYGYTF. The CDR3 DNA reads as TGCGCCAGCAGCCCCCATTCGGACTATGGCTACACCTTC.